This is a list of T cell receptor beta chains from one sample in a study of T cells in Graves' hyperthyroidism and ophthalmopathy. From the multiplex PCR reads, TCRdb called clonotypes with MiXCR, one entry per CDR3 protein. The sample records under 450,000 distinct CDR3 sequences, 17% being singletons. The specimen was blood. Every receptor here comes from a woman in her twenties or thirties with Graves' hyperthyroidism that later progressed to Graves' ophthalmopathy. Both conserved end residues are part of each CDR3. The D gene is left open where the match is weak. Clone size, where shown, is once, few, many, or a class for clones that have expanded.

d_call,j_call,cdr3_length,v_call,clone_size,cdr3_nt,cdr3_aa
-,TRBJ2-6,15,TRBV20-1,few,TGCAGTGCTAGAGATGCGGCGACTGGGGCCAACGTCCTGACTTTC,CSARDAATGANVLTF
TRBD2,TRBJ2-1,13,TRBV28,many,TGTGCCAGCAGGGCCGGGGGGGGCAATGAGCAGTTCTTC,CASRAGGGNEQFF
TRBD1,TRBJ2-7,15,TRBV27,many,TGTGCCAGCAGTTTATCGGGACAGGGGGTCTACGAGCAGTACTTC,CASSLSGQGVYEQYF
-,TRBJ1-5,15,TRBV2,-,TGTGCCAGCAGTGTTTACAGGTATAGCAATCAGCCCCAGCATTTT,CASSVYRYSNQPQHF
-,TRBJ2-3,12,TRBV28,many,TGTGCCAGCAAGGACCTTGTAGATACGCAGTATTTT,CASKDLVDTQYF
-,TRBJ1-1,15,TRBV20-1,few,TGCAGTGCGCGGAGGACAGCTAGGGGGAACACTGAAGCTTTCTTT,CSARRTARGNTEAFF
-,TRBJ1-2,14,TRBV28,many,TGTGCCAGCAGTTTCCCAGGGGCTCAGTATGGCTACACCTTC,CASSFPGAQYGYTF
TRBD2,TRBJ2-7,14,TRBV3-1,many,TGTGCCAGCAGCCATTGGGGGGGGAGCGGCGAGCAGTACTTC,CASSHWGGSGEQYF
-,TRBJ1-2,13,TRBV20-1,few,TGCAGTGCTAGTAATCCAGGGTACTTTGGCTACACCTTC,CSASNPGYFGYTF
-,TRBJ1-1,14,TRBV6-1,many,TGTGCCAGCAGTTACCCGGAGGGGCCCACTGAAGCTTTCTTT,CASSYPEGPTEAFF